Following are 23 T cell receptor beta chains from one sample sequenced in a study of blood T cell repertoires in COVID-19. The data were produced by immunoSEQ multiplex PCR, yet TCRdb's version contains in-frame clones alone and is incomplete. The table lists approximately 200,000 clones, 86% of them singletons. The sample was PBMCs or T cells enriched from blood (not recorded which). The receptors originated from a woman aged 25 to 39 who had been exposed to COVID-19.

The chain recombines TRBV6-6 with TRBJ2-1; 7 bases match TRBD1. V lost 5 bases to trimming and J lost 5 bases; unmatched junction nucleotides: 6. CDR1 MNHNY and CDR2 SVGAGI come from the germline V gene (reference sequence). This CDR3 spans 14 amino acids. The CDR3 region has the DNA TGTGCCAGCAGTCAGGGGGACCCGAACAATGAGCAGTTCTTC. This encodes CASSQGDPNNEQFF.

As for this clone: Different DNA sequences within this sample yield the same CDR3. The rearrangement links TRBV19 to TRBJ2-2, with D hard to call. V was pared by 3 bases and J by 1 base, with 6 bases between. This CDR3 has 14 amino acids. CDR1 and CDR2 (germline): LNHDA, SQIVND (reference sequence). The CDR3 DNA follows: TGTGCCAGTAGTATGTCGGGGAACACCGGGGAGCTGTTTTTT. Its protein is CASSMSGNTGELFF.

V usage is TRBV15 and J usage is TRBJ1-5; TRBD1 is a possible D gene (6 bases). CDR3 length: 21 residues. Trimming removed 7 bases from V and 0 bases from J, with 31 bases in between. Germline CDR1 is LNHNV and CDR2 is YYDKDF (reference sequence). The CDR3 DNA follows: TGTGCCACCATTATAGGGCAGGGGCGTGAAGCGAGGGCTTATAGCAATCAGCCCCAGCATTTT. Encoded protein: CATIIGQGREARAYSNQPQHF.

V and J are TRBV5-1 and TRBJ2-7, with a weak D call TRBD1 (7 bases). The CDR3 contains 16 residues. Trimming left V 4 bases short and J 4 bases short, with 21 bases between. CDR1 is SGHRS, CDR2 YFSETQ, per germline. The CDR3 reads CASSPNLQGTSYEQYF. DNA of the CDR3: TGCGCCAGCAGCCCTAACCTACAGGGGACTTCTTACGAGCAGTACTTC.

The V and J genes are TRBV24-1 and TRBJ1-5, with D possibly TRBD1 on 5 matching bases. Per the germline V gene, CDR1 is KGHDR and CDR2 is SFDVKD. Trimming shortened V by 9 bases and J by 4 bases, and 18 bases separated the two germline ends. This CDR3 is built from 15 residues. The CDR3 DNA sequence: TGTGCCACCGCTTCAATTCAGGGTGGAAATCAGCCCCAGCATTTT. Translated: CATASIQGGNQPQHF.

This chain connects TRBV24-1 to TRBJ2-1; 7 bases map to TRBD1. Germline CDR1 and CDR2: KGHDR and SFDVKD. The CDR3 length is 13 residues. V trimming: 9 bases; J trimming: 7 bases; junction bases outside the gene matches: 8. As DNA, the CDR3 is TGTGCCACCTTCATGGACAGGAGGAATGAGCAGTTCTTC. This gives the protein CATFMDRRNEQFF.

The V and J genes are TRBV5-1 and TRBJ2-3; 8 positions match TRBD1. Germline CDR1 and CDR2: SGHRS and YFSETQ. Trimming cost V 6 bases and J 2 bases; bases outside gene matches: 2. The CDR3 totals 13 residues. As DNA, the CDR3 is TGCGCCAGCACGGACAGGGCCACAGATACGCAGTATTTT. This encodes CASTDRATDTQYF.

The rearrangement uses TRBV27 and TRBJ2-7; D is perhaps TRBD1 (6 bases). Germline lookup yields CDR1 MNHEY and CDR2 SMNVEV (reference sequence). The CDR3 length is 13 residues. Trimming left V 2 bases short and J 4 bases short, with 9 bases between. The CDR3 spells CASSLQGPYEQYF. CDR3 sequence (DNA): TGTGCCAGCAGTTTACAGGGGCCTTACGAGCAGTACTTC.

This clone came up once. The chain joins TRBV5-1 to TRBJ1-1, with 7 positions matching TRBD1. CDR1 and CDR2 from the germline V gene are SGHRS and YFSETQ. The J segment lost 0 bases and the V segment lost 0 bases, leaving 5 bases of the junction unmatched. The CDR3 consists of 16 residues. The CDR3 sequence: CASSLAAGGMNTEAFF. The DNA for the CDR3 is TGCGCCAGCAGCTTGGCCGCAGGGGGAATGAACACTGAAGCTTTCTTT.

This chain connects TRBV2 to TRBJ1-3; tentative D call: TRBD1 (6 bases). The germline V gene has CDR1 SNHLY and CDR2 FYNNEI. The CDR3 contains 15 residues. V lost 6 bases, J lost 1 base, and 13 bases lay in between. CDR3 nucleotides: TGTGCCAGCAGGGTCGACAGGACTTCTGGAAACACCATATATTTT. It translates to CASRVDRTSGNTIYF.

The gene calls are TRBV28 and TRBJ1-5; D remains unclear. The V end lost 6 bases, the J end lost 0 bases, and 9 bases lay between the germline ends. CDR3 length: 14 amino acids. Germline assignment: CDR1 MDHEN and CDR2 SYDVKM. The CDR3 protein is CASRRGHSNQPQHF. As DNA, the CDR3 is TGTGCCAGCAGAAGAGGGCATAGCAATCAGCCCCAGCATTTT.

CDR3 sequence: CASSQTGSGIGNTIYF. CDR3 nucleotide sequence: TGTGCCAGCAGCCAAACTGGGTCAGGGATCGGAAACACCATATATTTT. The chain combines TRBV9 with TRBJ1-3, with D maybe TRBD1 (5 bases). This CDR3 has 16 residues. The V end lost 4 bases, the J end lost 4 bases, and 18 bases lay between the germline ends. CDR1 is SGDLS and CDR2 is YYNGEE in the germline V gene.

The CDR3 protein is CASSSISPLWGGSYNEQFF. The DNA for the CDR3 is TGTGCCAGCAGCTCTATTAGCCCCTTGTGGGGGGGCTCCTACAATGAGCAGTTCTTC. V is TRBV7-6 and J is TRBJ2-1, with 7 positions matching TRBD2. Trimming removed 4 bases from V and 0 bases from J; junction bases left unmatched: 15. The CDR3 sequence is 19 residues long. Germline CDR1 and CDR2: SGHVS and FNYEAQ.

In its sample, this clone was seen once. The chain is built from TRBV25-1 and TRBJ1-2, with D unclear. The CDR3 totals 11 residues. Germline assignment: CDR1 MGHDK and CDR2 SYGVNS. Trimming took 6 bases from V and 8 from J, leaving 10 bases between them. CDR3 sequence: CASSQNSGYTF. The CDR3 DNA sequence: TGTGCCAGCAGCCAAAATAGCGGCTACACCTTC.

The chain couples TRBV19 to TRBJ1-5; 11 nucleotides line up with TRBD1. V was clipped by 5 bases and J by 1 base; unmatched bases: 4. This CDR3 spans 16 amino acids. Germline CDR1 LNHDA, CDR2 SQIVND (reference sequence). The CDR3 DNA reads TGTGCCAGTAGTGCCCGGGACAGGGGGAGCAATCAGCCCCAGCATTTT. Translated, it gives CASSARDRGSNQPQHF.

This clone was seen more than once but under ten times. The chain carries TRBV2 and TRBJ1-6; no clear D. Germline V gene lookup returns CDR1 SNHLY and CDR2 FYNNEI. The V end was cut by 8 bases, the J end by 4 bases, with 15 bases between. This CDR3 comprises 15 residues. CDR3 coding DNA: TGTGCCAGCGCGTCGAGGGCAGAATATAATTCACCCCTCCACTTT. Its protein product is CASASRAEYNSPLHF.

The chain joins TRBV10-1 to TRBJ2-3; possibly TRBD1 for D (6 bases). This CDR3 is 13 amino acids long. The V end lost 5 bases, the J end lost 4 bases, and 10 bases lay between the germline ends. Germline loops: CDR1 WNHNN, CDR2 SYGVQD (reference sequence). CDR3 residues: CASSKQGPDTQYF. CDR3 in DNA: TGCGCCAGCAGTAAACAGGGCCCAGATACGCAGTATTTT.

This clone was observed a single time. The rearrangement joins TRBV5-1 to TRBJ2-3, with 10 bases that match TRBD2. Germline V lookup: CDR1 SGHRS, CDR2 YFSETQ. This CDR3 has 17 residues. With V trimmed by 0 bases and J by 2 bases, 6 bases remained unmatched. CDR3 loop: CASSLVASGGHTDTQYF. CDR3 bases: TGCGCCAGCAGCTTGGTAGCTAGCGGGGGCCACACAGATACGCAGTATTTT.

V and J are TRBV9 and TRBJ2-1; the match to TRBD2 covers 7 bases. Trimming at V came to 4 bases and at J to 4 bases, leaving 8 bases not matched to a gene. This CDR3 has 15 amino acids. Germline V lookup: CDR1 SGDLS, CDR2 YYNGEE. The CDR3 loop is CASSTRERGYNEQFF. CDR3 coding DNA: TGTGCCAGCAGCACCCGAGAGCGGGGATACAATGAGCAGTTCTTC.

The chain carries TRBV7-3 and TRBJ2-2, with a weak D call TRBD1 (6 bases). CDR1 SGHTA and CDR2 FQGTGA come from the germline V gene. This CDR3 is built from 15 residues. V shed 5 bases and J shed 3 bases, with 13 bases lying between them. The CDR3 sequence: CASSQTGTYTGELFF. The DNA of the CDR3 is TGTGCCAGCAGCCAGACGGGGACATACACCGGGGAGCTGTTTTTT.

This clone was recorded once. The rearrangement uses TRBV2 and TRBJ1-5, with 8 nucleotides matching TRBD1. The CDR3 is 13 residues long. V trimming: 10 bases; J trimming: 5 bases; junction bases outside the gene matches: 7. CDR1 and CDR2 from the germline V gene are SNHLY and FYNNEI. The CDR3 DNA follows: TGTGCCACTAGGGGACAGGATTATCAGCCCCAGCATTTT. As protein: CATRGQDYQPQHF. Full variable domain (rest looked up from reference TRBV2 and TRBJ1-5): EPEVTQTPSHQVTQMGQEVILRCVPISNHLYFYWYRQILGQKVEFLVSFYNNEISEKSEIFDDQFSVERPDGSNFTLKIRSTKLEDSAMYFCATRGQDYQPQHFGDGTRLSIL.

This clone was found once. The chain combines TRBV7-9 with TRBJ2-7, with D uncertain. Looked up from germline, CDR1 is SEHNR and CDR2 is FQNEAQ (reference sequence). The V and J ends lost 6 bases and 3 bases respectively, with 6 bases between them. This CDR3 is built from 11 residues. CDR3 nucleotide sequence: TGTGCCAGCAGGGGCGACTACGAGCAGTACTTC. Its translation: CASRGDYEQYF.

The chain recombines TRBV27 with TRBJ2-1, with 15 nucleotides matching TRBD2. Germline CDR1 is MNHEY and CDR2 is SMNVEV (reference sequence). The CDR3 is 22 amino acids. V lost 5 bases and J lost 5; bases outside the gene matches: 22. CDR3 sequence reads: CASSLTAKGLAGGHLSNNEQFF. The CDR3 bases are TGTGCCAGCAGTCTAACAGCGAAGGGACTAGCGGGGGGCCACCTATCTAACAATGAGCAGTTCTTC.